This TCR beta chain was captured in a study of regulatory dendritic cells for organ transplantation. As for this clone: Its antigen remains unidentified.

Study results and caveats: Memory CD8+ clonal expansion seemed more limited with regulatory than mature dendritic cells. Memory T cells were less diverse than naive, with memory CD8+ most oligoclonal.

Libraries were prepared by immunoSEQ multiplex PCR; TCRdb keeps only in-frame clonotypes and omits some of them. Of under 15,000 clones detected, about 70% appear once; the ten largest clones hold 0.63%. Trimming stripped 0 bases from V and 4 bases from J, with 4 bases between. This CDR3 has 13 residues. CDR1 and CDR2 from the germline V gene are LNHDA and SQIVND (reference sequence). Allogeneic regulatory or mature dendritic cells were co-cultured for four to six days with CFSE-labeled sorted T cells at 1:10. The sample consisted of naive CD4+ T cells from blood cultured with regulatory dendritic cells. Subset reported: CD45RA+ naive T cells. The TCR sequence derives from a human donor in good health. This chain connects TRBV19 to TRBJ1-5, with D unclear. The CDR3 sequence is CASSIDLNQPQHF. In DNA, the CDR3 is TGTGCCAGTAGTATAGATCTGAATCAGCCCCAGCATTTT.